The entry below gives a single T cell receptor beta chain sequence along with its context. The antigen is not known. These data originate in a study of CD8 T cells in ankylosing spondylitis. Study results and limitations: Reported data indicate significant enrichment of disease-linked clones within matched ankylosing spondylitis synovial fluid.

Germline V gene data show CDR1 as ENHRY and CDR2 as SYGVKD. The CDR3 length is 13 residues. Trimming cost V 10 bases and J 3 bases; bases outside gene matches: 5. Quantitative 5'-RACE with molecular barcodes produced the TCR beta libraries. In TCRdb, the 5' RACE reads were re-called with MiXCR into one record per CDR3 protein. Found here are about 310,000 distinct CDR3 sequences, around 21% of them singletons; the top ten hold 3.5%. Source material: blood, either unsorted or a sorted T cell fraction (not recorded which). The clonotype originates from a female donor with ankylosing spondylitis or in good health (not recorded which). This rearrangement joins TRBV10-3 to TRBJ2-7, with 11 bases aligning to TRBD2. CDR3 sequence: CATYSGRDYEQYF. CDR3 bases: TGTGCCACCTATAGCGGGAGGGACTACGAGCAGTACTTC.